Sequencing of this T cell receptor beta chain was carried out in a study of cytomegalovirus exposure and HLA in healthy donors. Background on the study: The Caucasian-associated ancestry cluster contained more than 75% of the roughly 370 genotyped donors. General observations from the study: Sequence variants that were highly shared formed a cluster that was likely a sequencing artifact.

Trimming cost V 1 base and J 2 bases, with 9 bases left between them. Looked up from germline, CDR1 is SGHRS and CDR2 is YFSETQ. The CDR3 runs 15 residues. Comment on this clone: Its specificity is not known.

The PCR used 60 Vbeta and 13 Jbeta primers. Generated by immunoSEQ multiplex PCR, the TCRdb table keeps only in-frame clones and is missing some. The sample lists around 130,000 clones, 75% occurring once. The sample consisted of PBMCs. V gene TRBV5-1 combines with J gene TRBJ2-2, with D possibly being TRBD1 (5 bases). This receptor was taken from a woman in her thirties or forties in good health and CMV-seropositive. The chain's CDR3 is CASSLRQGNTGELFF. The CDR3 coding sequence is TGCGCCAGCAGCTTGAGGCAGGGAAACACCGGGGAGCTGTTTTTT.